This T cell receptor beta chain emerged from a study of blood T cell repertoires in COVID-19. In the original workflow: Amplification from reference gene primers served as the basis for estimated nucleated cell counts. The protocol was immunoSEQ multiplex PCR, while the TCRdb copy is restricted to in-frame clones and leaves out a portion. That table is the source of V, J and clone size, and D and trimming were worked out from the DNA. Here the sample spans about 380,000 clones, around nine tenths being singletons. This clone has only a few counts. Those who participated ranged in age from roughly 18 to 100 years and resided in approximately 26 US areas. Which cohort a participant joined came from the clinical history participants gave. Recovered status in Cohort 3 required two negative PCRs, clearance, or symptom resolution. Germline V lookup: CDR1 SGHAT, CDR2 FQNNGV. Trimming stripped 5 bases from V and 2 bases from J, with 15 bases between. The length of the CDR3 is 15 residues.

This sequence originates from a woman under 30 who had recovered from COVID-19. The sequenced material came from PBMCs or T cells enriched from blood (not recorded which). The chain has TRBV11-2 and TRBJ1-1, with D perhaps matching TRBD1 (5 bases). In DNA, the CDR3 is TGTGCCAGCAGCCCCGCCGGACAACTAAACACTGAAGCTTTCTTT. It yields the protein CASSPAGQLNTEAFF. The full variable domain, its missing parts supplied by reference TRBV11-2 and TRBJ1-1, is EAGVAQSPRYKIIEKRQSVAFWCNPISGHATLYWYQQILGQGPKLLIQFQNNGVVDDSQLPKDRFSAERLKGVDSTLKIQPAKLEDSAVYLCASSPAGQLNTEAFFGQGTRLTVV.